This TCR beta chain emerged from a study of tissue T cells after allogeneic stem cell transplantation. Study-wide findings and caveats: Sampling depth was limited, and the cohort was small and clinically varied.

Data came from immunoSEQ multiplex PCR; TCRdb stores just in-frame clones and leaves some out. Of a few thousand clones detected, under 75% appear once; the ten largest clones hold around 3%. CDR3 size: 14 residues. Deletions cut 1 base from V and 0 bases from J, with 4 bases between. The germline V gene encodes CDR1 LGHNA and CDR2 YNLKQL (reference sequence). Notes on this clone: Its antigen is not identified. These gene names are mouse names. The read gets to within 1 residue of the CDR3 end, and the germline J gene fills in the rest.

The V gene is TRBV5, the J gene TRBJ1-5; D call uncertain. This TCR derives from a female BALB/c mouse in good health. The strain is characterized by the MHC haplotype H2-d. The sample was gut tissue. Partial CDR3 DNA: TGTGCCAGCAGCCAAGGGGATAACAACCAGGCTCCGCTT. Residues: CASSQGDNNQAPL. The full-length CDR3 reads as CASSQGDNNQAPLF.